This TCR beta chain was found in a study of spatial heterogeneity in lung cancer. General study findings and limits: Tracking of tumor mutation counts was seen in expanded intratumoral alpha and beta TCR counts.

TCRdb re-called the 5' RACE reads with MiXCR, one entry per CDR3 protein. The repertoire includes fewer than 20,000 distinct CDR3 sequences, roughly 7% of them detected once, and 20% to 25% sits in the top ten. This clonotype showed up many times. Its specificity is unknown. The time point is: sample taken at primary tumor resection. The germline CDR1 and CDR2 sequences are MNHEY and SMNVEV (reference sequence). The V and J ends lost 5 bases and 8 bases, in that order; junction bases with no gene match: 6. The CDR3 loop spans 14 amino acids. The sequence came from a female donor with early-stage non-small cell lung cancer. The sample consisted of lung tumor tissue, taken at surgery. The V gene is TRBV27, the J gene TRBJ1-6; TRBD1 agrees at 7 bases. The CDR3 here is CASSRTGDDSPLHF. In DNA, the CDR3 is TGTGCCAGCAGTCGAACAGGGGACGATTCACCCCTCCACTTT.